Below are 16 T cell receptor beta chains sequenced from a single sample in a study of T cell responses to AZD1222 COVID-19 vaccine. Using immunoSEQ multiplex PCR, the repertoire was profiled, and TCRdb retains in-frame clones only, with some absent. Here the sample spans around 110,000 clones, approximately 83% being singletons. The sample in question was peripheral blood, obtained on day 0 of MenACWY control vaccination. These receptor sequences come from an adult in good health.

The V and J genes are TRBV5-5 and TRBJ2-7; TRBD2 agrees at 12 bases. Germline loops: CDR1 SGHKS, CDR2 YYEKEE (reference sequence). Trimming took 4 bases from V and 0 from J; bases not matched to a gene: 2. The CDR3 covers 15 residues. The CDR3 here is CASSRTSGNSYEQYF. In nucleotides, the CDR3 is TGTGCCAGCAGCCGGACTAGCGGGAACTCCTACGAGCAGTACTTC. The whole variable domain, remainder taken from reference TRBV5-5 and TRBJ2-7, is DAGVTQSPTHLIKTRGQQVTLRCSPISGHKSVSWYQQVLGQGPQFIFQYYEKEERGRGNFPDRFSARQFPNYSSELNVNALLLGDSALYLCASSRTSGNSYEQYFGPGTRLTVT.

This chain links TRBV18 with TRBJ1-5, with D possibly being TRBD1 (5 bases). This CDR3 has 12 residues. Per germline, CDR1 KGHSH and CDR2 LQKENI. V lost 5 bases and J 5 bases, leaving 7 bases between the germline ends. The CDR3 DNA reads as TGTGCCAGCTCAAAGACAGATCAGCCCCAGCATTTT. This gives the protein CASSKTDQPQHF.

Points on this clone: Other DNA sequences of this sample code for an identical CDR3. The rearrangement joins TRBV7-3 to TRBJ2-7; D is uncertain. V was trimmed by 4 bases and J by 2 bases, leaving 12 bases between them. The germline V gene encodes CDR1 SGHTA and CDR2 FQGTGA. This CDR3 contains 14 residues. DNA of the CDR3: TGTGCCAGCAGCTCCCACGCCGGCCCCTACGAGCAGTACTTC. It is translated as CASSSHAGPYEQYF. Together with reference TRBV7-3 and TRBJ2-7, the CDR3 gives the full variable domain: GAGVSQTPSNKVTEKGKYVELRCDPISGHTALYWYRQSLGQGPEFLIYFQGTGAADDSGLPNDRFFAVRPEGSVSTLKIQRTERGDSAVYLCASSSHAGPYEQYFGPGTRLTVT.

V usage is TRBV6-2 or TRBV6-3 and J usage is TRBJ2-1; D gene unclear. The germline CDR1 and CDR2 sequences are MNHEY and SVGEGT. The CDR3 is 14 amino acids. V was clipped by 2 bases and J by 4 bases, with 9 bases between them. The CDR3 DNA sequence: TGTGCCAGCAGTTACAGCCCAGTATACAATGAGCAGTTCTTC. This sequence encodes CASSYSPVYNEQFF.

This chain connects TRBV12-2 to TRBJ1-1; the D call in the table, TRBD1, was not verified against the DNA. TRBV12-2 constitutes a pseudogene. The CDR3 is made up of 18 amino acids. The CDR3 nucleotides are TGTGCAAGTCGCCAATTCCCCGGGACAGGTGGTAGGGACACTGAAGCTTTCTTT. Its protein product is CASRQFPGTGGRDTEAFF.

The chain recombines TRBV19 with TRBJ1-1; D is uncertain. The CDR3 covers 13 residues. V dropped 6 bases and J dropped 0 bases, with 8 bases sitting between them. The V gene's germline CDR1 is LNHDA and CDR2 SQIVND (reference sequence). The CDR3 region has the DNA TGTGCCAGTAGCCTTCAATTGAACACTGAAGCTTTCTTT. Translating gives CASSLQLNTEAFF.

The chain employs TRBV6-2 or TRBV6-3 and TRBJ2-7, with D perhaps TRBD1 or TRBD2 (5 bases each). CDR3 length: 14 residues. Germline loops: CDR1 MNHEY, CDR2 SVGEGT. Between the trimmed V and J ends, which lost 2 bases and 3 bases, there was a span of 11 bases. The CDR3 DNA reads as TGTGCCAGCAGTTACCTGGGACGGCTCTACGAGCAGTACTTC. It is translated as CASSYLGRLYEQYF.

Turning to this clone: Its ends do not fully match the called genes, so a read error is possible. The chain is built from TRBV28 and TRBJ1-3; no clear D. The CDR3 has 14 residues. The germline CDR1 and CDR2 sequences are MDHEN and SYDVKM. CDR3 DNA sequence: TGTGCCAGCAGTTCCCCTAGTAAGGCCAGAACCACATATTTT. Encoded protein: CASSSPSKARTTYF.

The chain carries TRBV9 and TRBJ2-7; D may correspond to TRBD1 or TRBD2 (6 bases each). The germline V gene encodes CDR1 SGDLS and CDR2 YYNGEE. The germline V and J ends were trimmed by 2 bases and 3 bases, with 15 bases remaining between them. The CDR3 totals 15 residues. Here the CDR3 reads CASSVEGGGYYEQYF. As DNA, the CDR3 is TGTGCCAGCAGCGTGGAAGGAGGGGGTTACTACGAGCAGTACTTC. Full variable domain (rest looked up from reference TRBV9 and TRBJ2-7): DSGVTQTPKHLITATGQRVTLRCSPRSGDLSVYWYQQSLDQGLQFLIQYYNGEERAKGNILERFSAQQFPDLHSELNLSSLELGDSALYFCASSVEGGGYYEQYFGPGTRLTVT.

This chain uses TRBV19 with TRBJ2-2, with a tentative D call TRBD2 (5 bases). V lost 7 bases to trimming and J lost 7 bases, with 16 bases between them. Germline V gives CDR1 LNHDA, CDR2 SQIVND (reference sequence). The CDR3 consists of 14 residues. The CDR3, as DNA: TGTGCCAGTAAGACTGCACGAGGGATCGGGGAGCTGTTTTTT. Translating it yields CASKTARGIGELFF.

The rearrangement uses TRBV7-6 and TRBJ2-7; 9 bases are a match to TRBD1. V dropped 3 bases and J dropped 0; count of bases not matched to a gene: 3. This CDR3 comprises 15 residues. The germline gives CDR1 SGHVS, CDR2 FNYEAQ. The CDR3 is CASSFGTGLSYEQYF. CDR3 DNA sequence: TGTGCCAGCAGCTTCGGGACAGGGCTCTCCTACGAGCAGTACTTC.

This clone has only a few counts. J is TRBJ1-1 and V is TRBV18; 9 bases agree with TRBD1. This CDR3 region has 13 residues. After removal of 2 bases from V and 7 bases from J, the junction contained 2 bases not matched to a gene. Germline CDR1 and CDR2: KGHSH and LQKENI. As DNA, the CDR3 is TGTGCCAGCTCACCAGGGACAGGGAATGAAGCTTTCTTT. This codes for CASSPGTGNEAFF.

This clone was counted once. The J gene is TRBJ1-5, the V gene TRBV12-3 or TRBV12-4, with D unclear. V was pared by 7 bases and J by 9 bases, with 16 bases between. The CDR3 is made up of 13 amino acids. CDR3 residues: CASIKGMYAPQHF. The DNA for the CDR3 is TGTGCCAGCATCAAGGGCATGTATGCGCCCCAGCATTTT.

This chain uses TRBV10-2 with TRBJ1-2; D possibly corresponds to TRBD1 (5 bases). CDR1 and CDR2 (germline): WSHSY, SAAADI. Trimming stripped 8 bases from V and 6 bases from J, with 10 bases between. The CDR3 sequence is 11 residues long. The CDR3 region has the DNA TGCGCCAGCGGCAGGGTAGATGGCTACACCTTC. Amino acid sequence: CASGRVDGYTF.

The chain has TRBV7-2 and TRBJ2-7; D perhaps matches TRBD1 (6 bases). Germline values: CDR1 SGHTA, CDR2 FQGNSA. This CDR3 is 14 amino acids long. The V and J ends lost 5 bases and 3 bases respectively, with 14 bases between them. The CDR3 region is CASSVRDTDYEQYF. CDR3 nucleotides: TGTGCCAGCAGCGTCCGGGACACCGACTACGAGCAGTACTTC.

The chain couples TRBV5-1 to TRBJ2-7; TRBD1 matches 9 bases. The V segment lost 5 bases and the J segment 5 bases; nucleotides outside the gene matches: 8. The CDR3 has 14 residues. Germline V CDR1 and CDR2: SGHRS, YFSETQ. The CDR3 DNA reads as TGCGCCAGCAGTATTCAAACAGGGGGCAACGAGCAGTACTTC. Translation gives CASSIQTGGNEQYF.